What follows are 2 T cell receptor beta chains derived from one specimen sequenced in a study of blood T cell repertoires in COVID-19. The data were produced by immunoSEQ multiplex PCR, yet TCRdb's version contains in-frame clones alone and is incomplete. The table shows approximately 330,000 clones, with over 80% occurring only once. Material: peripheral blood. The source of these receptors is a man aged 25 to 40 with COVID-19, enrolled during active disease.

V gene TRBV6-5 combines with J gene TRBJ2-1, with D maybe TRBD1 (5 bases). CDR1 and CDR2 (germline): MNHEY, SVGAGI. The CDR3 extends over 13 amino acids. V lost 4 bases and J 10 bases, leaving 14 bases between the germline ends. The CDR3 reads CASSSRQGREQFF. In nucleotides, the CDR3 is TGTGCCAGCAGTTCCCGGCAGGGCCGCGAGCAGTTCTTC.

The V call is TRBV29-1, the J call TRBJ1-1, with D perhaps matching TRBD1 (6 bases). This CDR3 contains 10 residues. CDR1 SQVTM and CDR2 ANQGSEA come from the germline V gene. V dropped 0 bases and J dropped 12 bases, with 8 bases sitting between them. CDR3 nucleotides: TGCAGCGTTGAAGACAGGGGTTCTTTCTTT. It codes for CSVEDRGSFF.